The rows below give T cell receptor beta chains drawn from one sample of a study of shared clonotypes between healthy human individuals. TCRdb keeps only in-frame clones here, not all; method: immunoSEQ multiplex PCR. The repertoire has around 1.5 million clones, 98% of them found once; the top ten carry less than 0.55%. Sequenced sample: naive CD4+ T cells sorted from blood. These TCRs come from a man younger than 40 in good health. CDR3s include the opening cysteine and the closing phenylalanine or tryptophan. D genes are given only for firm matches. Size tells how often a clone was seen (once, few, many) or the class of an expanded clone, and some rows leave it out.

V gene,J gene,clone size,D gene,CDR3 DNA,CDR3 protein
TRBV10-3,TRBJ2-1,.,.,TGTGCCATCAGTGCCCACTACAATGAGCAGTTCTTC,CAISAHYNEQFF
TRBV6-5,TRBJ2-6,.,.,TGTGCCAGCAAATCTGATTCCTCTGGGGCCAACGTCCTGACTTTC,CASKSDSSGANVLTF
TRBV4-1,TRBJ2-2,once,TRBD1,TGCGCCAGCAGATCAGGGGGCCCAAACACCGGGGAGCTGTTTTTT,CASRSGGPNTGELFF
TRBV7-2,TRBJ1-3,.,.,TGTGCCAGCACCCCAAGAGGCGGAAGGTACGGGGACACCATATATTTT,CASTPRGGRYGDTIYF
TRBV6-5,TRBJ2-2,once,.,TGTGCCAGCAGGAACGCGGTTTTGGCCGGGGAGCTGTTTTTT,CASRNAVLAGELFF
TRBV19,TRBJ2-6,.,TRBD2,TGTGCCAGTACCATGGGACTAGCCAAACTGGGGGCCAACGTCCTGACTTTC,CASTMGLAKLGANVLTF
TRBV6-1,TRBJ1-5,.,TRBD1,TGTGCCAGCAGACCGGACAGGGGAGGCAATCAGCCCCAGCATTTT,CASRPDRGGNQPQHF
TRBV5-5,TRBJ2-2,.,TRBD2,TGTGCCAGCAGCCCAGGACTAGCCGCTAGAGCCGGGGAGCTGTTTTTT,CASSPGLAARAGELFF
TRBV18,TRBJ1-2,.,.,TGTGCCAGCTCACCATTACAGGGACCAAGGACCTATGGCTACACCTTC,CASSPLQGPRTYGYTF
TRBV19,TRBJ2-1,once,TRBD2,TGTGCCAGTAGTAAGCTAGCGGGAGTACAGGAGCAGTTCTTC,CASSKLAGVQEQFF
TRBV4-3,TRBJ2-1,.,.,TGCGCCAGCAGCCTACTAGCCTCCTACAATGAGCAGTTCTTC,CASSLLASYNEQFF
TRBV5-1,TRBJ2-7,.,TRBD1,TGCGCCAGCAGCTTGACAGGGGCCTACGAGCAGTACTTC,CASSLTGAYEQYF
TRBV7-2,TRBJ2-1,.,.,TGTGCCAGCAGCTTAGGTGCCGTGCGGGCTCCCTACAATGAGCAGTTCTTC,CASSLGAVRAPYNEQFF
TRBV5-1,TRBJ1-4,.,.,TGCGCCAGCAGTCCGAACTCCGGTTTGGGTGAAAAACTGTTTTTT,CASSPNSGLGEKLFF
TRBV29-1,TRBJ2-1,.,.,TGCAGCGTTGATAGTTCTAGCGAGGGGGGTGAGCAGTTCTTC,CSVDSSSEGGEQFF